This TCR beta chain originates from a study of T-cell memory formation after mild COVID-19 (dated by TCRdb to 2020 to 2023). For context, the study as a whole: Most TCR sequence clusters were specific to one of the two donors. T-cell clones expanding and contracting after mild COVID-19 in a couple of donors were tracked by longitudinal TCRalpha and TCRbeta repertoire sequencing. Two young, previously healthy adult volunteers made up the cohort, one male and one female. Beyond this particular receptor, the publication reports: Some responding clones were detected in pre-infection memory, suggesting pre-existing cross-reactive memory T cells joined the SARS-CoV-2 response. Balanced CD4/CD8 phenotypes were observed for clones contracting from day 15 to 85, whereas a bias towards CD4+ was observed for a second wave of clones expanding from day 15 to 37. Contracting CD4+ clones were located mainly in the CM and EM memory subsets, whereas CD8+ clones were found to be enriched in EMRA. The study covered only two mild cases, and larger cohorts including severe cases with pre-infection samples were considered necessary. The second-wave clones that peaked on day 37 were not confirmed to be SARS-CoV-2 specific.

The reads were generated on an Illumina NovaSeq 6000. TCRalpha and TCRbeta cDNA libraries were built by 5'RACE with constant-segment primers, adding sample barcodes and unique molecular identifiers. RNA was extracted from every sample with Trizol reagent. Library amplification was performed in two PCR steps, and a second sample barcode and Illumina TruSeq adapters were introduced in the second step. Sequencing of libraries was performed on an Illumina NovaSeq with 2 x 150 bp paired-end reads. In the authors' own workflow: Reads were demultiplexed and collapsed into UMI-guided consensus sequences with migec v1.2.7. With mixcr v2.1.11, UMI consensuses were aligned to TRA and TRB V and J templates and assembled into clonotypes. Expanded or contracted clonotypes were those called significant by both edgeR and NoisET, with noise models trained on biological replicates. For edgeR calls, a false discovery rate-adjusted p below 0.01 and a log2 fold-change threshold of 1 were applied. As an exploratory analysis of dynamics, PCA with hierarchical clustering was applied to max-normalized trajectories of the 1000 most abundant clonotypes. Separately sequenced CD4+ and CD8+ repertoires were used to assign a CD4 or CD8 phenotype to each responding clone. TCRdb itself trimmed the public reads at Q25 with fastp, ran MiXCR and retained productive beta chains. Identical CDR3 protein sequences are pooled into one entry, listed with their most common genes and DNA. V and J calls and clone size were set by TCRdb, not the authors. For this sample the table gives a few hundred thousand distinct CDR3 sequences, of which under 20% were detected only once. 20% to 25% of the sample is held by the ten biggest clonotypes.

PBMCs were isolated by Ficoll-Paque density gradient centrifugation. In regard to this clonotype: This clone's antigen is unknown. One base away there is no much larger clone; base qualities are not given.

The germline V gene (reference sequence) specifies DFQATT as CDR1 and SNEGSKA as CDR2. CDR3 length: 15 amino acids, cysteine to phenylalanine. CDR3 DNA only is kept here, 45 bases in frame from base 1. For this chain, trimming is 0 bases at the V end and 2 bases at the J end, and the number of junction bases without a gene match is 7. This receptor was taken from a man aged 18 to 30 who had mild COVID-19 (a few samples of this study predate the infection). The sample titles of this study are shuffled in the database, so cell type and time point are left out; the donor was told from shared clones. The sample consisted of PBMCs or a T cell subset sorted from them (not recorded which). The rearranged segments are TRBV20-1 and TRBJ2-7, with 7 central nucleotides matching TRBD2. The sequence in DNA is TGCAGTGCTAGAGATCCTGGCGGGGGACCCTACGAGCAGTACTTC. It codes for CSARDPGGGPYEQYF.